The 24 T cell receptor beta chains given below trace back to one sample, sequenced in a study of chemoradiotherapy in HPV16-positive cancers (dated by TCRdb to between 2021 and 2024). Libraries were constructed by the immunoSEQ multiplex PCR assay. Sourced from immuneACCESS, this table was stored by TCRdb with only in-frame sequences that have V and J called. A share of the clones is absent; for the studies checked, an unresolved V gene accounts for under half, and the remainder has no known explanation. The sample records approximately 12,000 clones, about three quarters of which are singletons. 8.3% of the sample goes to the ten largest clones. This sample was taken from a patient who underwent chemoradiotherapy. Receptor source: a human donor with HPV-associated anogenital cancer.

This clone was observed a few times. The rearrangement uses TRBV6-5 and TRBJ1-1; no reliable D call. The V gene's germline CDR1 is MNHEY and CDR2 SVGAGI. The CDR3 is made up of 14 amino acids. V gave up 7 bases and J gave up 3 bases, with 15 bases separating them. The chain's CDR3 is CASNEWYGDTEAFF. CDR3 DNA: TGTGCCAGCAATGAGTGGTATGGGGACACTGAAGCTTTCTTT.

This clone was detected once. V usage is TRBV2 and J usage is TRBJ1-2; D may be TRBD1 (6 bases). The CDR3 runs 14 residues. Germline V gives CDR1 SNHLY, CDR2 FYNNEI. The germline V and J ends were trimmed by 5 bases and 8 bases, with 18 bases remaining between them. CDR3 sequence reads: CASSLDSSIGGYTF. The DNA for the CDR3 is TGTGCCAGCAGTTTGGACAGCTCCATAGGGGGCTACACCTTC.

This chain joins TRBV6-1 and TRBJ2-5; TRBD1 matches at 10 bases. Trimming cost V 6 bases and J 5 bases; bases outside gene matches: 3. This CDR3 has 13 amino acids. Germline CDR1 reads MNHNS; CDR2 reads SASEGT. The CDR3: CASRWTGGETQYF. The CDR3 nucleotides are TGTGCCAGCAGATGGACAGGGGGGGAGACCCAGTACTTC.

The chain employs TRBV7-8 and TRBJ1-1; D might be TRBD1 (5 bases). The V end lost 1 base, the J end lost 4 bases, and 10 bases lay between the germline ends. Germline-derived CDR1 and CDR2 are SGHVS and FQNEAQ. The CDR3 totals 14 residues. In nucleotides, the CDR3 is TGTGCCAGCAGCTTAGGTCCAGGGAGCACTGAAGCTTTCTTT. Residues: CASSLGPGSTEAFF.

This chain links TRBV4-2 with TRBJ1-5; D is perhaps TRBD1 (5 bases). CDR1 and CDR2 (germline): LGHNA, YNFKEQ. The CDR3 is made up of 16 amino acids. V was pared by 0 bases and J by 6 bases, with 15 bases between. CDR3 bases: TGTGCCAGCAGCCAAGAAGGGGTCACAACGAGTCAGCCCCAGCATTTT. As protein: CASSQEGVTTSQPQHF.

The chain couples TRBV2 to TRBJ2-5; 7 nucleotides line up with TRBD2. CDR3 length equals 13 residues. Trimming at V came to 7 bases and at J to 2 bases, leaving 4 bases not matched to a gene. Looked up from germline, CDR1 is SNHLY and CDR2 is FYNNEI. CDR3: CASTPGLQETQYF. DNA for the CDR3: TGTGCCAGCACCCCGGGACTACAAGAGACCCAGTACTTC.

The chain uses TRBV6-1 and TRBJ2-7; D unresolved. Trimming left V 1 base short and J 2 bases short, with 9 bases between. The CDR3 sequence is 14 residues long. In germline, CDR1 is MNHNS, CDR2 SASEGT. For the CDR3, the DNA is TGTGCCAGCAGTGAAGGGGTGGAGCCCTACGAGCAGTACTTC. Residues: CASSEGVEPYEQYF.

The chain uses TRBV7-2 and TRBJ2-5, with 10 bases aligning to TRBD2. The J call may be incorrect, as the DNA end agrees better with TRBJ2-7. The CDR3 covers 15 residues. The germline gives CDR1 SGHTA, CDR2 FQGNSA. The CDR3 nucleotides are TGTGCCAGCAGCTTAACGCTAGCGGGAGTACACGAGCAGTACTTC. Translation gives CASSLTLAGVHEQYF.

The rearrangement joins TRBV7-6 to TRBJ2-7, with D hard to call. The CDR3 totals 13 residues. V lost 0 bases and J lost 4, with 7 bases in between. Germline V gene lookup returns CDR1 SGHVS and CDR2 FNYEAQ. CDR3 loop: CASSLAPGYEQYF. CDR3 nucleotides: TGTGCCAGCAGCTTAGCTCCCGGATACGAGCAGTACTTC.

The genes are TRBV7-8 and TRBJ2-4; D is perhaps TRBD1 or TRBD2 (6 bases each). Per the germline V gene, CDR1 is SGHVS and CDR2 is FQNEAQ. Trimming left V 4 bases short and J 0 bases short, with 13 bases between. CDR3 length: 16 amino acids. CDR3 nucleotides: TGTGCCAGCAGCTCAGGGGACTCAGTAGCCAAAAACATTCAGTACTTC. It encodes CASSSGDSVAKNIQYF.

This chain links TRBV7-2 with TRBJ1-2; D is unresolved. This CDR3 has 15 residues. Germline V lookup: CDR1 SGHTA, CDR2 FQGNSA. V lost 5 bases and J lost 2, with 15 bases in between. CDR3 loop: CASSEILTPNYGYTF. As DNA, the CDR3 is TGTGCCAGCAGCGAAATACTAACACCGAACTATGGCTACACCTTC.

The chain is built from TRBV19 and TRBJ1-2; the D is unclear. The germline V and J ends were trimmed by 3 bases and 7 bases, with 6 bases remaining between them. Germline lookup yields CDR1 LNHDA and CDR2 SQIVND (reference sequence). This CDR3 contains 11 residues. CDR3 sequence reads: CASSMFGGYTF. For the CDR3, the DNA is TGTGCCAGTAGTATGTTCGGTGGCTACACCTTC.

The chain couples TRBV4-1 to TRBJ2-2; D remains ambiguous. CDR3 length: 14 residues. Trimming left V 1 base short and J 4 bases short, with 7 bases between. Per the germline V gene, CDR1 is MGHRA and CDR2 is YSYEKL. CDR3 in DNA: TGCGCCAGCAGCCAAGGTCAGAGCACCGGGGAGCTGTTTTTT. Protein sequence: CASSQGQSTGELFF.

This rearrangement joins TRBV19 to TRBJ2-7; D is unresolved. CDR3 size: 14 residues. V dropped 4 bases and J dropped 1 base, with 11 bases sitting between them. The V gene's germline CDR1 is LNHDA and CDR2 SQIVND (reference sequence). CDR3 DNA sequence: TGTGCCAGTAGTACCCATGATTGGTCCTACGAGCAGTACTTC. Translating it yields CASSTHDWSYEQYF.

This clone was seen a handful of times. The V gene is TRBV6-1, the J gene TRBJ2-7; 7 positions agree with TRBD2. With 7 bases clipped from V and 0 bases from J, the junction kept 9 bases outside the gene matches. CDR3 size: 15 residues. The V gene's germline CDR1 is MNHNS and CDR2 SASEGT. The CDR3 spells CASTPSQRGSYEQYF. CDR3 nucleotides: TGTGCCAGCACCCCTTCTCAGCGGGGCTCCTACGAGCAGTACTTC.

Here the CDR3 DNA reads TGTGCCAGCAGCCGGGACAGCTCAAGGCCGGGGAACACTGAAGCTTTCTTT. Protein: CASSRDSSRPGNTEAFF. This rearrangement joins TRBV6-8 to TRBJ1-1; 7 positions match TRBD1. Germline CDR1 MNHGY, CDR2 SAAAGT. CDR3 length: 17 amino acids. The J segment lost 1 base and the V segment lost 6 bases, leaving 14 bases of the junction unmatched.

The chain uses TRBV5-4 and TRBJ1-1; TRBD1 aligns across 10 bases. The V gene's germline CDR1 is SGHNT and CDR2 YYREEE (reference sequence). This CDR3 has 17 residues. Germline trimming cut 2 bases from V and 3 bases from J; bases unmatched to any gene: 10. CDR3 protein: CASSFPGQGMSHTEAFF. In nucleotides, the CDR3 is TGTGCCAGCAGCTTCCCGGGACAGGGGATGTCGCACACTGAAGCTTTCTTT.

This clone was seen a handful of times. V is TRBV4-2 and J is TRBJ2-1, with 8 bases matching TRBD2. This CDR3 region has 16 residues. Looked up from germline, CDR1 is LGHNA and CDR2 is YNFKEQ. The V gene end was trimmed by 2 bases and the J gene end by 7 bases; junction bases not matched to a gene: 10. This CDR3 reads CASSQSPGLEGNEQFF. CDR3 sequence (DNA): TGTGCCAGCAGCCAAAGCCCGGGACTAGAGGGTAATGAGCAGTTCTTC.

The rearrangement joins TRBV18 to TRBJ1-5; 9 bases match TRBD1. Germline V gene sequence: CDR1 KGHSH, CDR2 LQKENI. The CDR3 covers 16 residues. With 2 bases clipped from V and 6 bases from J, the junction kept 8 bases outside the gene matches. The CDR3 spells CASSPGGQGSGQPQHF. The CDR3 nucleotides read TGTGCCAGCTCACCAGGAGGACAGGGGTCGGGTCAGCCCCAGCATTTT.

This chain uses TRBV7-8 with TRBJ1-1; D uncertain. The germline V and J ends were trimmed by 4 bases and 2 bases, with 8 bases remaining between them. Germline values: CDR1 SGHVS, CDR2 FQNEAQ. This CDR3 contains 13 residues. CDR3 bases: TGTGCCAGCAGCTCCAAGCCCAACACTGAAGCTTTCTTT. Amino acids: CASSSKPNTEAFF.

The V gene is TRBV4-2, the J gene TRBJ2-7; D gene uncertain. From germline, CDR1 is LGHNA and CDR2 YNFKEQ. This CDR3 has 12 amino acids. Trimming took off 0 bases at V and 4 bases at J, with 4 bases between the two ends. Here the CDR3 reads CASSQDLYEQYF. In nucleotides, the CDR3 is TGTGCCAGCAGCCAAGATCTTTACGAGCAGTACTTC.

The CDR3 DNA follows: TGTGCCAGCACCAAGGGGGACATGTGGTTTGGCGAGCAGTACTTC. It translates to CASTKGDMWFGEQYF. V usage is TRBV6-1 and J usage is TRBJ2-7; D possibly corresponds to TRBD1 (6 bases). V was clipped by 7 bases and J by 6 bases, with 22 bases between them. Germline V CDR1 and CDR2: MNHNS, SASEGT. The CDR3 contains 15 residues.

The genes are TRBV5-5 and TRBJ1-3, with D maybe TRBD1 (5 bases). The germline V gene encodes CDR1 SGHKS and CDR2 YYEKEE (reference sequence). Trimming pared 7 bases from V and 3 bases from J, leaving 14 bases between. The CDR3 is made up of 14 amino acids. The CDR3 region is CASSWDPFGNTIYF. In nucleotides, the CDR3 is TGTGCCAGCTCGTGGGACCCCTTTGGAAACACCATATATTTT.

This chain links TRBV5-1 with TRBJ2-5; 9 bases match TRBD1. The CDR3 is 15 amino acids. Trimming at V came to 6 bases and at J to 4 bases, leaving 10 bases not matched to a gene. Germline CDR1 SGHRS, CDR2 YFSETQ. The CDR3 spells CASTSPGQGGETQYF. CDR3 nucleotide sequence: TGCGCCAGCACCTCCCCGGGACAGGGAGGAGAGACCCAGTACTTC.